The sequence of this T cell receptor (beta chain) was determined in a study of blood T cell repertoires in COVID-19 (dated by TCRdb to the early 2020s). Regarding the study in general: Samples covering the acute and convalescent phases of COVID-19 were provided by collaborators in the United States, Italy and Spain. The prospective study material was composed of cDNA or gDNA derived from T cells, B-cell-depleted T cells, or PBMCs. Deeply sampled blood TCRbeta repertoires from subjects exposed to, actively infected with, or recovered from COVID-19 were included in the dataset. The repertoires were released in a freely available public database meant as a resource for research on the immune response to SARS-CoV-2. Samples came from the ongoing ImmuneRACE study (first 160 participants) plus 1,254 subjects from 6 global collaborators. The sample metadata nearly always contained a de-identified subject ID, COVID-19 status, age in years and sex. Where available, HLA class I and class II types were obtained from metadata supplied by the sample provider rather than from assay-based typing.

In regard to this clone: The antigen it binds to is not known. One base away there is no much larger clone; base qualities are not given.

TCRbeta CDR3 regions were amplified from genomic DNA using the immunoSEQ Assay, a bias-controlled multiplex PCR. The study's processing was this. Within the assay, amplification of reference gene primers was used to estimate how many nucleated cells each sample contained. To quantify the absolute abundance of each unique TCRbeta CDR3 rearrangement, sequence reads were collapsed and filtered. For each sample, productive Simpson clonality was calculated as the square root of Simpson's diversity index over productive rearrangements. In TCRdb, the immuneACCESS table is reduced to in-frame sequences with V and J assigned. These tables do not hold every clone; where another copy was compared, an unresolved V gene accounts for under half, and the others remain unexplained. V and J calls and clone size are as listed in that table; D and trimming were resolved from the DNA. This sample gives about 160,000 clones in total; 80% to 85% of them show up just once. In total, the top ten clones hold less than 15% of the sample.

There are 16 amino acids in the CDR3, from cysteine to phenylalanine inclusive. This entry keeps only the CDR3 DNA: 48 bases, framed from base 1. CDR1 and CDR2 were assigned from the germline V gene as SGHTA and FQGNSA. At the junction V is shortened by 2 bases and J by 7 bases; bases outside the gene matches: 7. The study at large found these results: The amount of clinical and demographic metadata varied by source and participant and was provided uncurated.

The collaborating institutions used their own protocols to collect whole blood in K2EDTA tubes. For TCRbeta analysis, collaborator samples were shipped as frozen whole blood, as isolated PBMCs, or as DNA extracted from either sample type. The receptor was derived from a man aged 18-30 years with active or convalescent COVID-19. The V and J segments used are TRBV7-2 and TRBJ2-1, with 11 bases aligning to TRBD1. Sequencing was performed on peripheral blood. The CDR3 reads as follows: CASSLSGQGVENEQFF. At the DNA level, the sequence is TGTGCCAGCAGCTTATCGGGACAGGGGGTAGAGAATGAGCAGTTCTTC.